Listed below are T cell receptor beta chains from one sample, sequenced in a study of shared clonotypes between healthy human individuals. Generated by immunoSEQ multiplex PCR, the TCRdb table keeps only in-frame clones and is missing some. This table has around 550,000 clones, 90% to 97% appearing once. Input material: naive CD4+ T cells sorted from blood. The receptors here all came from a woman under 40 in good health. CDR3s include the opening cysteine and the closing phenylalanine or tryptophan. Fields, in order: CDR3 protein, CDR3 DNA, clone size, J gene, V gene, D gene. A D gene is named only where the DNA matches it firmly. Not all rows give a size; the values are once, few, many and, for expanded clones, a class.

cdr3_aa: CASSPPGLNDNEKLFF
cdr3_nt: TGTGCCAGCAGCCCACCCGGGCTGAACGATAATGAAAAACTGTTTTTT
clone_size: NA
j_call: TRBJ1-4
v_call: TRBV28
d_call: NA

cdr3_aa: CASSDRGHTEAFF
cdr3_nt: TGTGCCAGCAGTGACAGGGGGCACACTGAAGCTTTCTTT
clone_size: NA
j_call: TRBJ1-1
v_call: TRBV6-6
d_call: TRBD1

cdr3_aa: CASSLSAGDLNEQFF
cdr3_nt: TGTGCCAGCAGTTTATCGGCGGGAGACCTCAATGAGCAGTTCTTC
clone_size: NA
j_call: TRBJ2-1
v_call: TRBV28
d_call: TRBD2

cdr3_aa: CASSEGSGDEQYF
cdr3_nt: TGTGCCAGCAGTGAGGGGTCTGGGGACGAGCAGTACTTC
clone_size: NA
j_call: TRBJ2-7
v_call: TRBV2
d_call: NA

cdr3_aa: CASSINGRSHEQYF
cdr3_nt: TGTGCCAGTAGTATCAACGGGAGGAGTCACGAGCAGTACTTC
clone_size: NA
j_call: TRBJ2-7
v_call: TRBV19
d_call: TRBD2

cdr3_aa: CASSFLAGGETQYF
cdr3_nt: TGTGCCAGCAGTTTTCTAGCGGGAGGAGAGACCCAGTACTTC
clone_size: once
j_call: TRBJ2-5
v_call: TRBV6-5
d_call: TRBD2

cdr3_aa: CASSLEVDSPQYF
cdr3_nt: TGTGCCAGCAGCTTAGAAGTGGACAGCCCGCAGTATTTT
clone_size: NA
j_call: TRBJ2-3
v_call: TRBV7-2
d_call: NA

cdr3_aa: CASSGGSSSYGYTF
cdr3_nt: TGTGCCAGCAGTGGAGGCTCGTCAAGCTATGGCTACACCTTC
clone_size: NA
j_call: TRBJ1-2
v_call: TRBV6-1
d_call: NA

cdr3_aa: CASSPRRHSATNEKLFF
cdr3_nt: TGTGCCAGCAGCCCACGTAGACACAGTGCAACTAATGAAAAACTGTTTTTT
clone_size: NA
j_call: TRBJ1-4
v_call: TRBV9
d_call: NA

cdr3_aa: CASSVGTGEGYEQYF
cdr3_nt: TGTGCCAGCAGCGTAGGCACAGGGGAGGGCTACGAGCAGTACTTC
clone_size: NA
j_call: TRBJ2-7
v_call: TRBV9
d_call: NA

cdr3_aa: CASSGDNTEAFF
cdr3_nt: TGTGCCAGCTCGGGAGACAACACTGAAGCTTTCTTT
clone_size: NA
j_call: TRBJ1-1
v_call: TRBV2
d_call: NA

cdr3_aa: CASSGSGAGGYTF
cdr3_nt: TGTGCCAGCAGTGGGTCCGGGGCTGGTGGCTACACCTTC
clone_size: NA
j_call: TRBJ1-2
v_call: TRBV2
d_call: NA

cdr3_aa: CASSFSGTGLGNEQFF
cdr3_nt: TGTGCCAGTAGCTTCTCCGGGACAGGGCTGGGTAATGAGCAGTTCTTC
clone_size: NA
j_call: TRBJ2-1
v_call: TRBV19
d_call: TRBD1

cdr3_aa: CASSRPGTSGTYEQYF
cdr3_nt: TGCGCCAGCAGCCGACCCGGGACTAGCGGAACCTACGAGCAGTACTTC
clone_size: NA
j_call: TRBJ2-7
v_call: TRBV5-1
d_call: TRBD2

cdr3_aa: CASSYSSGVADEQYF
cdr3_nt: TGTGCCAGCAGTTACTCGTCAGGGGTCGCGGACGAGCAGTACTTC
clone_size: NA
j_call: TRBJ2-7
v_call: TRBV6-6
d_call: NA

cdr3_aa: CASTLGGSSYYTEAFF
cdr3_nt: TGTGCCAGTACTTTAGGGGGGTCCAGCTACTATACTGAAGCTTTCTTT
clone_size: NA
j_call: TRBJ1-1
v_call: TRBV19
d_call: NA